The 21 T cell receptor beta chains listed next were all sequenced from one sample in a study of T cell responses to AZD1222 COVID-19 vaccine. Assay used: immunoSEQ multiplex PCR; TCRdb lists only in-frame clones, some missing. The sample yields fewer than 110,000 clones, approximately 89% seen once. The source material was peripheral blood, sampled on day 0 of AZD1222 vaccination. The source of these receptors is an adult in good health.

The chain carries TRBV5-1 and TRBJ1-1; 7 positions agree with TRBD1. This CDR3 is built from 17 residues. Trimming cost V 4 bases and J 0 bases; bases outside gene matches: 12. In germline, CDR1 is SGHRS, CDR2 YFSETQ. The CDR3 sequence is CASSQDMGDRLNTEAFF. In DNA form, the CDR3 reads TGCGCCAGCAGCCAAGATATGGGGGACAGACTGAACACTGAAGCTTTCTTT.

The chain links TRBV19 to TRBJ1-1, with D hard to call. This CDR3 contains 14 residues. Germline-derived CDR1 and CDR2 are LNHDA and SQIVND (reference sequence). V dropped 10 bases and J dropped 3 bases, with 18 bases sitting between them. The CDR3 region has the DNA TGTGCCACCATAAGGCGCGATAGGGACACTGAAGCTTTCTTT. It specifies CATIRRDRDTEAFF.

The CDR3 nucleotides are TGTGCCAGCAGAACCCGGATGACAATCACAGATACGCAGTATTTT. Its protein is CASRTRMTITDTQYF. The rearrangement joins TRBV2 to TRBJ2-3; D gene uncertain. The CDR3 is 15 residues long. From germline, CDR1 is SNHLY and CDR2 FYNNEI. Trimming left V 6 bases short and J 2 bases short, with 15 bases between.

This chain links TRBV29-1 with TRBJ1-3; D gene ambiguous. V was clipped by 4 bases and J by 3 bases, with 7 bases between them. Germline V gene lookup returns CDR1 SQVTM and CDR2 ANQGSEA. This CDR3 is built from 12 residues. The chain's CDR3 is CSVVLSGNTIYF. CDR3 coding DNA: TGCAGCGTTGTCCTTAGTGGAAACACCATATATTTT.

The rearrangement links TRBV7-9 to TRBJ2-3, with D unclear. V lost 6 bases and J lost 5, with 12 bases in between. CDR3 length equals 13 residues. Germline V gives CDR1 SEHNR, CDR2 FQNEAQ (reference sequence). The CDR3 here is CASSSLVRDTQYF. The CDR3 DNA sequence: TGTGCCAGCAGTTCTTTGGTTCGAGATACGCAGTATTTT.

The V call is TRBV5-1, the J call TRBJ2-7, with TRBD2 matching 9 bases. J gave up 2 bases and V 4 bases, and 1 base lay outside the gene matches. The CDR3 has 13 residues. From germline, CDR1 is SGHRS and CDR2 YFSETQ. The CDR3 DNA reads as TGCGCCAGCAGCATAGCGGGGGCCTACGAGCAGTACTTC. Its protein is CASSIAGAYEQYF.

The gene calls are TRBV27 and TRBJ1-5, with a tentative D call TRBD1 (5 bases). The CDR3 has 13 residues. V shed 6 bases and J shed 7 bases, with 13 bases lying between them. Germline V gene lookup returns CDR1 MNHEY and CDR2 SMNVEV (reference sequence). The CDR3 here is CASSPGGVQPQHF. CDR3 sequence (DNA): TGTGCCAGCAGCCCGGGGGGGGTCCAGCCCCAGCATTTT.

The V gene is TRBV27, the J gene TRBJ1-5; 7 bases are a match to TRBD1. The CDR3 is 17 residues long. Trimming removed 2 bases from V and 2 bases from J; junction bases left unmatched: 9. Germline V lookup: CDR1 MNHEY, CDR2 SMNVEV (reference sequence). The CDR3 region is CASSLRGGTAGNQPQHF. The CDR3 DNA follows: TGTGCCAGCAGTTTAAGGGGGGGGACAGCAGGCAATCAGCCCCAGCATTTT.

The chain recombines TRBV7-9 with TRBJ2-1; D gene ambiguous. This CDR3 has 15 residues. CDR1 and CDR2 from the germline V gene are SEHNR and FQNEAQ (reference sequence). V was clipped by 2 bases and J by 0 bases, with 8 bases between them. CDR3 protein: CASSLTGYSYNEQFF. The DNA for the CDR3 is TGTGCCAGCAGCTTAACCGGCTACTCCTACAATGAGCAGTTCTTC.

The genes are TRBV10-3 and TRBJ1-5; D gene ambiguous. There are 13 residues in the CDR3. With 2 bases removed from V and 2 bases from J, the gap between germline ends came to 4 bases. Per the germline V gene, CDR1 is ENHRY and CDR2 is SYGVKD. The CDR3 DNA follows: TGTGCCATCAGTGAGGGGGGCAATCAGCCCCAGCATTTT. Amino acid sequence: CAISEGGNQPQHF.

The genes are TRBV7-2 and TRBJ1-1, with D perhaps TRBD1 (6 bases). V was shortened by 1 base and J by 0 bases, with 21 bases between the two germline ends. Per the germline V gene, CDR1 is SGHTA and CDR2 is FQGNSA. This CDR3 is 19 amino acids long. CDR3 residues: CASSLGPQVRGTMNTEAFF. The CDR3 DNA reads TGTGCCAGCAGCTTAGGGCCCCAGGTCCGCGGGACAATGAACACTGAAGCTTTCTTT.

The rearrangement uses TRBV3-1 (or the pseudogene TRBV3-2) and TRBJ2-1, with D tentatively TRBD1 or TRBD2 (5 bases each). With 0 bases removed from V and 7 bases from J, the gap between germline ends came to 13 bases. This CDR3 is 15 amino acids long. Germline CDR1 and CDR2: LGHDT and YNNKEL (reference sequence). DNA of the CDR3: TGTGCCAGCAGCCAAGATATGGGGACCAGGAATGAGCAGTTCTTC. Residues: CASSQDMGTRNEQFF.

The V call is TRBV5-1, the J call TRBJ2-1; 9 bases line up with TRBD2. Germline CDR1 is SGHRS and CDR2 is YFSETQ. This CDR3 comprises 17 residues. The J segment lost 8 bases and the V segment lost 4 bases, leaving 16 bases of the junction unmatched. CDR3 coding DNA: TGCGCCAGCAGCCCGGACCCGGCGGGAGGGGGTTCGGATGAGCAGTTCTTC. As protein: CASSPDPAGGGSDEQFF.

V usage is TRBV28 and J usage is TRBJ2-3; 8 nucleotides align to TRBD2. V lost 5 bases, J lost 5 bases, and 3 bases stayed unmatched. Germline values: CDR1 MDHEN, CDR2 SYDVKM. The CDR3 consists of 13 residues. As DNA, the CDR3 is TGTGCCAGCAGTGGTGCGGGAGGAGATACGCAGTATTTT. Protein sequence: CASSGAGGDTQYF.

The gene calls are TRBV4-3 and TRBJ1-2; 10 bases agree with TRBD1. CDR3 length: 14 residues. The V segment lost 3 bases and the J segment 4 bases; nucleotides outside the gene matches: 2. Germline V gene data show CDR1 as LGHNA and CDR2 as YSLEER. The CDR3 is CASSQDRGGYGYTF. CDR3 nucleotides: TGCGCCAGCAGCCAGGACAGGGGGGGCTATGGCTACACCTTC.

The V call is TRBV5-1, the J call TRBJ1-5; no firm D call. Trimming removed 0 bases at V and 0 bases at J, with 7 bases between. The CDR3 consists of 15 residues. Germline assignment: CDR1 SGHRS and CDR2 YFSETQ. The CDR3 loop reads CASSLDNYSNQPQHF. The CDR3, as DNA: TGCGCCAGCAGCTTGGACAATTATAGCAATCAGCCCCAGCATTTT.

The rearrangement joins TRBV10-3 to TRBJ1-2, with D perhaps TRBD1 (6 bases). Trimming removed 6 bases from V and 3 bases from J, with 11 bases in between. CDR1 is ENHRY, CDR2 SYGVKD, per germline. The CDR3 is made up of 13 amino acids. CDR3 in amino acids: CAIRTRTDYGYTF. CDR3 in DNA: TGTGCCATCAGAACTCGGACAGACTATGGCTACACCTTC.

The chain is built from TRBV2 and TRBJ2-2; D call uncertain. CDR1 is SNHLY and CDR2 is FYNNEI in the germline V gene. V lost 2 bases and J 6 bases, leaving 7 bases between the germline ends. The CDR3 spans 13 residues. This CDR3 reads CASSEPPAGELFF. CDR3 coding DNA: TGTGCCAGCAGTGAACCCCCGGCCGGGGAGCTGTTTTTT.

This chain uses TRBV7-2 with TRBJ2-1; 14 bases are shared with TRBD2. J gave up 10 bases and V 1 base, and 12 bases lay outside the gene matches. The CDR3 contains 18 residues. In germline, CDR1 is SGHTA, CDR2 FQGNSA. The CDR3 is CASSLVVVSGLAGVEQFF. The CDR3 nucleotides read TGTGCCAGCAGCTTAGTGGTAGTCTCGGGACTAGCGGGAGTGGAGCAGTTCTTC.

The chain uses TRBV3-1 (or the pseudogene TRBV3-2) and TRBJ2-7; D gene unclear. The CDR3 covers 14 residues. V lost 4 bases to trimming and J lost 0 bases, with 10 bases between them. In germline, CDR1 is LGHDT, CDR2 YNNKEL (reference sequence). The CDR3 here is CASSPRSSSYEQYF. DNA of the CDR3: TGTGCCAGCAGCCCCAGATCCAGCTCCTACGAGCAGTACTTC.

The chain combines TRBV4-2 with TRBJ2-3, with 16 bases that match TRBD2. Trimming cost V 3 bases and J 0 bases; bases outside gene matches: 9. The CDR3 sequence is 20 residues long. In germline, CDR1 is LGHNA, CDR2 YNFKEQ. The CDR3 spells CASSQDSGTSGGVSTDTQYF. As DNA, the CDR3 is TGTGCCAGCAGCCAGGACTCCGGGACTAGCGGGGGGGTAAGCACAGATACGCAGTATTTT.